Below, 5 T cell receptor beta chains from the same sample are listed, as sequenced in a study of post-analysis software for immune sequencing data. Study conclusions and caveats: Included in a set of a handful of TRBV segments more frequent in patients than controls were TRBV5-6, TRBV5-1 and TRBV20-1.

Every TCR beta cDNA library bore unique molecular identifiers. MiXCR, applied by TCRdb to the PCR reads, yields one record per CDR3 protein. The data hold roughly 870,000 distinct CDR3 sequences, with approximately 57% observed a single time. These receptors have no known antigen. Specimen: blood. All receptors come from a girl aged 5-17 years with multiple sclerosis.

The chain employs TRBV10-1 and TRBJ2-5; perhaps TRBD2 as D (6 bases). From germline, CDR1 is WNHNN and CDR2 SYGVQD (reference sequence). The ends were cut back, 2 bases at V and 5 bases at J, with 15 bases in the middle. This CDR3 has 15 amino acids. The CDR3 spells CASSETRSGVETQYF. The CDR3 region has the DNA TGCGCCAGCAGTGAGACAAGATCGGGGGTGGAGACCCAGTACTTC.

The genes are TRBV20-1 and TRBJ2-1; weak D call: TRBD1 (6 bases). Germline CDR1 DFQATT, CDR2 SNEGSKA (reference sequence). V was clipped by 6 bases and J by 3 bases, with 12 bases between them. The CDR3 has 13 residues. DNA for the CDR3: TGCAGTGCCAAAAACAGGGACTACAATGAGCAGTTCTTC. Translated: CSAKNRDYNEQFF.

The chain employs TRBV9 and TRBJ2-5; 8 bases map to TRBD1. The J call is uncertain, as TRBJ2-7 better fits the DNA end. This CDR3 is built from 14 residues. CDR1 and CDR2 (germline): SGDLS, YYNGEE. In DNA, the CDR3 is TGTGCCAGCAGCGCAAGGACAGGGTCCCACGAGCAGTACTTC. Translated, it gives CASSARTGSHEQYF.

This clonotype showed up just a few times. This chain joins TRBV12-3 or TRBV12-4 and TRBJ2-2; D unclear. Between the trimmed V and J ends, which lost 2 bases and 6 bases, there was a span of 7 bases. CDR3 length: 13 amino acids. This CDR3 reads CASSLRHSGELFF. CDR3 nucleotides: TGTGCCAGCAGTTTAAGGCATTCCGGGGAGCTGTTTTTT.

This rearrangement joins TRBV14 to TRBJ1-2, with D possibly matching TRBD1 (6 bases). The CDR3 sequence is 12 residues long. Germline-derived CDR1 and CDR2 are SGHDN and FVKESK. The V end lost 4 bases, the J end lost 10 bases, and 13 bases lay between the germline ends. In DNA, the CDR3 is TGTGCCAGCAGCCCCTCGGGGGCGGACTACACCTTC. Its translation: CASSPSGADYTF. The full variable domain, with the rest looked up from reference TRBV14 and TRBJ1-2, is EAGVTQFPSHSVIEKGQTVTLRCDPISGHDNLYWYRRVMGKEIKFLLHFVKESKQDESGMPNNRFLAERTGGTYSTLKVQPAELEDSGVYFCASSPSGADYTFGSGTRLTVV.